These 23 T cell receptor beta chains share one sample of origin, sequenced in a study of blood T cell repertoires in COVID-19. Assay used: immunoSEQ multiplex PCR; TCRdb lists only in-frame clones, some missing. The sample yields around 300,000 clones, over 80% seen once. Sequenced input: PBMCs or T cells enriched from blood (not recorded which). These receptor sequences come from a young man who had recovered from COVID-19.

The chain couples TRBV30 to TRBJ1-2; possibly TRBD1 for D (5 bases). This CDR3 has 15 amino acids. Germline V gene data show CDR1 as GTSNPN and CDR2 as SVGIG (reference sequence). Trimming removed 0 bases at V and 4 bases at J, with 15 bases between. CDR3 bases: TGTGCCTGGAGTGTACCGTGGCGGGGCGGCTATGGCTACACCTTC. Translated, it gives CAWSVPWRGGYGYTF.

This chain uses TRBV3-1 (or the pseudogene TRBV3-2) with TRBJ2-5, with D possibly matching TRBD2 (6 bases). The length of the CDR3 is 22 residues. Between the trimmed V and J ends, which lost 0 bases and 0 bases, there was a span of 29 bases. Germline V gives CDR1 LGHDT, CDR2 YNNKEL (reference sequence). The CDR3 sequence: CASSQDGRMSGFNPAYQETQYF. CDR3 sequence (DNA): TGTGCCAGCAGCCAAGATGGGAGGATGTCGGGCTTTAACCCAGCTTACCAAGAGACCCAGTACTTC.

The chain is built from TRBV28 and TRBJ2-5, with TRBD1 matching 7 bases. This CDR3 is 13 amino acids long. In germline, CDR1 is MDHEN, CDR2 SYDVKM. Trimming cost V 8 bases and J 10 bases; bases outside gene matches: 13. Here the CDR3 reads CASSTGVVLDQYF. The CDR3 DNA follows: TGTGCCAGCTCCACAGGGGTCGTCCTGGACCAGTACTTC.

V is TRBV5-8 and J is TRBJ2-2; 10 bases map to TRBD1. The CDR3 is 15 residues long. Germline V gene sequence: CDR1 SGHTS, CDR2 YDEGEE. Germline trimming cut 5 bases from V and 7 bases from J; bases unmatched to any gene: 8. CDR3 protein: CASSSGQGFSGELFF. In DNA, the CDR3 is TGTGCCAGCAGTTCGGGACAGGGGTTCAGCGGGGAGCTGTTTTTT.

This rearrangement joins TRBV27 to TRBJ1-2, with a possible D match to TRBD1 (5 bases). Per the germline V gene, CDR1 is MNHEY and CDR2 is SMNVEV (reference sequence). CDR3 length: 15 residues. Trimming left V 4 bases short and J 1 base short, with 13 bases between. This CDR3 is CASSSQGRNNYGYTF. Here the CDR3 DNA reads TGTGCCAGCAGTTCCCAGGGAAGAAATAACTATGGCTACACCTTC.

The V and J genes are TRBV6-5 and TRBJ1-1; D might be TRBD1 (6 bases). CDR3 length: 13 residues. With 6 bases removed from V and 1 base from J, the gap between germline ends came to 9 bases. CDR1 is MNHEY and CDR2 is SVGAGI in the germline V gene. This chain's CDR3 is CASRLGGNTEAFF. The CDR3 nucleotides are TGTGCCAGCAGGTTAGGGGGGAACACTGAAGCTTTCTTT.

Here the CDR3 DNA reads TGTGCCATCAGTGAGCCGGACAGGGGGCTTACCTACGAGCAGTACTTC. This translates into CAISEPDRGLTYEQYF. V gene TRBV10-3 combines with J gene TRBJ2-7; TRBD1 matches 11 bases. The germline gives CDR1 ENHRY, CDR2 SYGVKD. The CDR3 totals 16 residues. The trim removed 2 bases at V and 2 bases at J, leaving 5 bases unmatched.

This clone appeared a single time. The genes are TRBV11-2 and TRBJ2-7; possibly TRBD1 for D (5 bases). V was cut by 0 bases and J by 2 bases, with 14 bases left in between. Germline values: CDR1 SGHAT, CDR2 FQNNGV. The CDR3 spans 16 residues. The CDR3 spells CASSLEARVKTYEQYF. DNA of the CDR3: TGTGCCAGCAGCTTAGAGGCCAGGGTAAAAACCTACGAGCAGTACTTC.

This chain joins TRBV6-5 and TRBJ1-2; a weak D match, TRBD1 (6 bases). Trimming cost V 5 bases and J 4 bases, with 8 bases left between them. The CDR3 length is 12 residues. The germline V gene has CDR1 MNHEY and CDR2 SVGAGI. CDR3 sequence reads: CASSTGTYGYTF. DNA for the CDR3: TGTGCCAGCAGTACAGGGACCTATGGCTACACCTTC.

This rearrangement joins TRBV3-1 (or the pseudogene TRBV3-2) to TRBJ2-7; D is undetermined. V was pared by 3 bases and J by 3 bases, with 6 bases between. The CDR3 runs 12 residues. CDR1 and CDR2 (germline): LGHDT, YNNKEL (reference sequence). CDR3 nucleotides: TGTGCCAGCAGCCACTCGGTCTACGAGCAGTACTTC. Translated, it gives CASSHSVYEQYF.

This chain joins TRBV6-5 and TRBJ2-5, with TRBD1 matching over 7 bases. CDR3 size: 14 residues. Trimming took 0 bases from V and 4 from J; bases not matched to a gene: 2. CDR1 is MNHEY and CDR2 is SVGAGI in the germline V gene. The CDR3 region has the DNA TGTGCCAGCAGTTACTCTTACAGGGGAGAGACCCAGTACTTC. Protein: CASSYSYRGETQYF.

This chain links TRBV7-9 with TRBJ2-7, with 9 bases that match TRBD1. V shed 0 bases, J shed 1 base, and the junction held 4 bases outside the gene matches. The V gene's germline CDR1 is SEHNR and CDR2 FQNEAQ (reference sequence). The length of the CDR3 is 16 residues. CDR3 in DNA: TGTGCCAGCAGCTTAGCACGGGACAGGGAGTCCTACGAGCAGTACTTC. As protein: CASSLARDRESYEQYF.

The rearrangement joins TRBV28 to TRBJ1-1; D unclear. Trimming left V 3 bases short and J 1 base short, with 9 bases between. The CDR3 covers 14 residues. In germline, CDR1 is MDHEN, CDR2 SYDVKM. CDR3 sequence: CASSFGFGNTEAFF. CDR3 in DNA: TGTGCCAGCAGTTTTGGTTTCGGGAACACTGAAGCTTTCTTT.

The rearrangement links TRBV18 to TRBJ1-5; 11 positions match TRBD1. The CDR3 runs 15 residues. The V gene's germline CDR1 is KGHSH and CDR2 LQKENI. With V trimmed by 5 bases and J by 6 bases, 6 bases remained unmatched. The CDR3 reads CASSSGQGALQPQHF. DNA for the CDR3: TGTGCCAGCTCATCCGGACAGGGGGCACTTCAGCCCCAGCATTTT.

J is TRBJ2-2 and V is TRBV3-1 (or the pseudogene TRBV3-2); D possibly corresponds to TRBD2 (5 bases). V was clipped by 2 bases and J by 5 bases, with 9 bases between them. The CDR3 sequence is 14 residues long. Germline CDR1 reads LGHDT; CDR2 reads YNNKEL (reference sequence). This chain's CDR3 is CASSQKWRTGELFF. CDR3 nucleotide sequence: TGTGCCAGCAGCCAAAAATGGAGGACCGGGGAGCTGTTTTTT.

The chain links TRBV13 to TRBJ2-3; TRBD1 agrees at 7 bases. Germline assignment: CDR1 PRHDT and CDR2 FYEKMQ (reference sequence). CDR3 length equals 16 residues. The V gene end was trimmed by 5 bases and the J gene end by 4 bases; junction bases not matched to a gene: 12. The CDR3 DNA is TGTGCCAGCAGCCCCCCGTACAGGGGTCTTTCAGATACGCAGTATTTT. It is translated as CASSPPYRGLSDTQYF.

The chain joins TRBV20-1 to TRBJ1-2; D gene ambiguous. This CDR3 is 11 amino acids long. Trimming shortened V by 0 bases and J by 11 bases, and 10 bases separated the two germline ends. The V gene's germline CDR1 is DFQATT and CDR2 SNEGSKA (reference sequence). The CDR3 loop reads CSARDRSVYTF. CDR3 DNA sequence: TGCAGTGCTAGAGATCGGTCGGTGTACACCTTC.

V usage is TRBV13 and J usage is TRBJ2-7, with D tentatively TRBD2 (5 bases). The CDR3 extends over 15 amino acids. V was clipped by 5 bases and J by 0 bases, with 14 bases between them. Germline CDR1 PRHDT, CDR2 FYEKMQ (reference sequence). The CDR3 loop is CASSQYTGSSYEQYF. In DNA, the CDR3 is TGTGCCAGCAGCCAATACACGGGATCCTCCTACGAGCAGTACTTC.

The chain has TRBV10-1 and TRBJ2-1; possibly TRBD2 for D (6 bases). This CDR3 contains 11 residues. The V end lost 4 bases, the J end lost 15 bases, and 13 bases lay between the germline ends. Per germline, CDR1 WNHNN and CDR2 SYGVQD (reference sequence). CDR3 sequence (DNA): TGCGCCAGCAGTGGATCGGGGGTCCCGTTCTTC. Protein sequence: CASSGSGVPFF.

The chain recombines TRBV5-1 with TRBJ1-4, with TRBD1 matching 7 bases. This CDR3 region has 15 residues. The ends lost 4 bases at V and 7 bases at J; junction bases unmatched: 10. Germline CDR1 is SGHRS and CDR2 is YFSETQ. The CDR3 coding sequence is TGCGCCAGCAGCCCGAGACAGGGATCGGGTGAAAAACTGTTTTTT. Translated: CASSPRQGSGEKLFF.

On this clone itself: A junction end diverges from the germline sequence, so it may reflect a read error. The chain combines TRBV5-6 with TRBJ1-2; D is perhaps TRBD1 (6 bases). The CDR3 covers 11 residues. Germline CDR1 SGHDT, CDR2 YYEEEE. The CDR3 region has the DNA TGTGCCAGCAGCTCCGGGACACCGATATTCTTC. Protein: CASSSGTPIFF.

CDR3 sequence: CASSVAGDQPQHF. The CDR3 nucleotides are TGTGCCAGCAGCGTAGCAGGGGATCAGCCCCAGCATTTT. The genes are TRBV9 and TRBJ1-5; a possible D gene is TRBD1 (6 bases). V gave up 0 bases and J gave up 5 bases, with 6 bases separating them. The CDR3 runs to 13 residues. CDR1 SGDLS and CDR2 YYNGEE come from the germline V gene.

V usage is TRBV13 and J usage is TRBJ2-7, with TRBD1 matching over 12 bases. This CDR3 region has 15 residues. Germline trimming cut 5 bases from V and 7 bases from J; bases unmatched to any gene: 9. From germline, CDR1 is PRHDT and CDR2 FYEKMQ (reference sequence). CDR3 DNA sequence: TGTGCCAGCAGCCGCTGGGGACAGGGGGCAGCGGAGCAGTACTTC. This codes for CASSRWGQGAAEQYF.